The clone carrying this T cell receptor (beta chain) turned up a few times. This specimen belongs to a study of blood T cell repertoires in COVID-19. Study details: Samples of COVID-19 (acute and convalescent) were obtained from the United States, Italy and Spain. PBMCs, B-cell-depleted T cells, or T cells were the source of the cDNA or gDNA that made up the material.

The V end lost 2 bases, the J end lost 11 bases, and 10 bases lay between the germline ends. This CDR3 comprises 12 residues. In germline, CDR1 is SNHLY, CDR2 FYNNEI. In the source study's methods: Amplifying reference gene primers gave estimates of nucleated cell counts. Repertoires were generated with immunoSEQ multiplex PCR, while TCRdb's copy carries only in-frame clones and drops some. The V and J calls and clone size were taken over from that table, and D and trimming were inferred from the DNA. The sample has a few hundred thousand clones; approximately 83% are singletons. The sequenced sample consisted of peripheral blood. The chain uses TRBV2 and TRBJ1-3, with D possibly matching TRBD1 (5 bases). The sequence derives from an older woman with acute or convalescent COVID-19. The CDR3 loop reads CASSESRGSIYF. CDR3 DNA: TGTGCCAGCAGTGAATCAAGGGGCTCCATATATTTT.